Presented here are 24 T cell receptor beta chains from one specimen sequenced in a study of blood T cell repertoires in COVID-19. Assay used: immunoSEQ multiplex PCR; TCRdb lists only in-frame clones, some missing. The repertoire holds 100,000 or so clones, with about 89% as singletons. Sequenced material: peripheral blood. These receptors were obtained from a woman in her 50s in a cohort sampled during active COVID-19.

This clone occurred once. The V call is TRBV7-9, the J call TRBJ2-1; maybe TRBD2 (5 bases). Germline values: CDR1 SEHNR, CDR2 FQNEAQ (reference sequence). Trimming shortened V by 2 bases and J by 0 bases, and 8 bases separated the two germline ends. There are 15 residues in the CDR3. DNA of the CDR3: TGTGCCAGCAGCTTAATACGGGGCTCCTACAATGAGCAGTTCTTC. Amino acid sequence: CASSLIRGSYNEQFF.

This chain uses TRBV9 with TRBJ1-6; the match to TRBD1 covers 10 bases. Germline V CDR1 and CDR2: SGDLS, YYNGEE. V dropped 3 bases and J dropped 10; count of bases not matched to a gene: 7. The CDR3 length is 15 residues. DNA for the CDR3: TGTGCCAGCAGCGCGGGACAGGGGATAGGGTCACCCCTCCACTTT. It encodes CASSAGQGIGSPLHF.

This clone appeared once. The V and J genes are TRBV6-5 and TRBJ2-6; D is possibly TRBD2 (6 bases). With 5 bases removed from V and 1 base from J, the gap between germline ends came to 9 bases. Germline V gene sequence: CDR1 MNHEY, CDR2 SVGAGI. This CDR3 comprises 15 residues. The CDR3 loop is CASSRGGSGANVLTF. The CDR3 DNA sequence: TGTGCCAGCAGTAGGGGAGGATCTGGGGCCAACGTCCTGACTTTC.

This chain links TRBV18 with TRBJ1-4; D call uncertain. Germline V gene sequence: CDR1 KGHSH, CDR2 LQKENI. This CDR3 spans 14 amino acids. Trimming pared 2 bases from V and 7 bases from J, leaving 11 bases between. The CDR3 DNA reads TGTGCCAGCTCACCAAACGAGCGGGGTGAAAAACTGTTTTTT. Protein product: CASSPNERGEKLFF.

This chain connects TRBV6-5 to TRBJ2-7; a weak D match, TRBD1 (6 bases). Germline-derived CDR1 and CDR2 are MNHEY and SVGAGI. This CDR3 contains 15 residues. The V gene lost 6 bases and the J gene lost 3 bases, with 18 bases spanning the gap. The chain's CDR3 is CASSRPGVGGYEQYF. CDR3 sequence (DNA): TGTGCCAGCAGCAGACCAGGGGTCGGAGGCTACGAGCAGTACTTC.

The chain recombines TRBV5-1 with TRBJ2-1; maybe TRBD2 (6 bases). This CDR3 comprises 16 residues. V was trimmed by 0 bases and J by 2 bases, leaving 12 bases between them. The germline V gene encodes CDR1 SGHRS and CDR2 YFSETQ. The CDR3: CASSLVGPGAYNEQFF. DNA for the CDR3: TGCGCCAGCAGCTTGGTTGGCCCGGGGGCCTACAATGAGCAGTTCTTC.

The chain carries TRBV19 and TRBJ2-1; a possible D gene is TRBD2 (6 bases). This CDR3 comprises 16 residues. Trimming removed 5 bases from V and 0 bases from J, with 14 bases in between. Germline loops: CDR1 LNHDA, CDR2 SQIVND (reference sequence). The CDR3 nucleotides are TGTGCCAGTAGTTCAGCGGGTTCCAACTCCTACAATGAGCAGTTCTTC. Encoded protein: CASSSAGSNSYNEQFF.

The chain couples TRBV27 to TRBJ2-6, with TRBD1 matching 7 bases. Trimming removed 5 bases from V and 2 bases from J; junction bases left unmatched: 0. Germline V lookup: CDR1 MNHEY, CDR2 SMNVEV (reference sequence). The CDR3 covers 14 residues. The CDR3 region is CASSTGAGANVLTF. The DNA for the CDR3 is TGTGCCAGCAGTACAGGGGCTGGGGCCAACGTCCTGACTTTC.

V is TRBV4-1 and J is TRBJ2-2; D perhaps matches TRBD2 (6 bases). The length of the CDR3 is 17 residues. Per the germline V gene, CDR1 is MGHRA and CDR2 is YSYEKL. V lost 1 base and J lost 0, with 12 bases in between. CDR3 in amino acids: CASSQVVLASNTGELFF. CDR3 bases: TGCGCCAGCAGCCAAGTGGTTCTAGCGTCGAACACCGGGGAGCTGTTTTTT.

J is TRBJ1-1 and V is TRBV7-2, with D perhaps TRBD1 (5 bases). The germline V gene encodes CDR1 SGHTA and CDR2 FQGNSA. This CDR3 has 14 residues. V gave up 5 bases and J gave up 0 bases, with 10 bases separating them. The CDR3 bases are TGTGCCAGCAGCAAGGGGTTCATGAACACTGAAGCTTTCTTT. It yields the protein CASSKGFMNTEAFF.

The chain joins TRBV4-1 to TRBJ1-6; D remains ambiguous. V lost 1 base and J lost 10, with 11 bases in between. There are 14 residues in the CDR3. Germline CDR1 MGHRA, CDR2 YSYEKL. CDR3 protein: CASSQVTAVSPLHF. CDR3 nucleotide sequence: TGCGCCAGCAGCCAAGTAACAGCTGTCTCACCCCTCCACTTT.

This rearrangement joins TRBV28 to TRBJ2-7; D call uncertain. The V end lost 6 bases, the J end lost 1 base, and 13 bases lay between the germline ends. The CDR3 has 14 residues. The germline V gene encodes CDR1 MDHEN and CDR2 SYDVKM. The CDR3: CASRSLQASYEQYF. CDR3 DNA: TGTGCCAGCAGATCACTCCAGGCATCCTACGAGCAGTACTTC.

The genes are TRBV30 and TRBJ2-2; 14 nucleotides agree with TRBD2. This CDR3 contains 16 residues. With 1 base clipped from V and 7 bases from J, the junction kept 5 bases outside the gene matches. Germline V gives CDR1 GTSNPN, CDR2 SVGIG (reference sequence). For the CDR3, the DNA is TGTGCCTGGAGTGGACTAGCGGGGGGGCCTGACGGGGAGCTGTTTTTT. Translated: CAWSGLAGGPDGELFF.

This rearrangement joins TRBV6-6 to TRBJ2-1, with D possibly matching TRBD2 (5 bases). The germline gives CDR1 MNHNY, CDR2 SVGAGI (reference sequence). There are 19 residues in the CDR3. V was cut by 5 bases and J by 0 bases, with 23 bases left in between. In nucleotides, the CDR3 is TGTGCCAGCAGTCTTAAGGTATTTTGGACGGGGAACTCCTACAATGAGCAGTTCTTC. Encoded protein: CASSLKVFWTGNSYNEQFF.

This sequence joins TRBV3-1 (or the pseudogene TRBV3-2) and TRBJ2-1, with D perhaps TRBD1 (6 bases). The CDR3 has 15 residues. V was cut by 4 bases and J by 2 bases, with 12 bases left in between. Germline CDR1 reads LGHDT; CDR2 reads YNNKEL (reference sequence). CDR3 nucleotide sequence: TGTGCCAGCAGCCCCCTTCAGGGGACCTACAATGAGCAGTTCTTC. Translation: CASSPLQGTYNEQFF.

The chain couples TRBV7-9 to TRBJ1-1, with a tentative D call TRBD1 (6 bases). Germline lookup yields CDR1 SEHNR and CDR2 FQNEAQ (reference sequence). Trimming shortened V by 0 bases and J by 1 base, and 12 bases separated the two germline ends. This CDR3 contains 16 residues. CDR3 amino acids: CASSLARTAENTEAFF. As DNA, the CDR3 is TGTGCCAGCAGCTTAGCGCGGACAGCCGAGAACACTGAAGCTTTCTTT. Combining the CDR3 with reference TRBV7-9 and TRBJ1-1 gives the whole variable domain DTGVSQNPRHKITKRGQNVTFRCDPISEHNRLYWYRQTLGQGPEFLTYFQNEAQLEKSRLLSDRFSAERPKGSFSTLEIQRTEQGDSAMYLCASSLARTAENTEAFFGQGTRLTVV.

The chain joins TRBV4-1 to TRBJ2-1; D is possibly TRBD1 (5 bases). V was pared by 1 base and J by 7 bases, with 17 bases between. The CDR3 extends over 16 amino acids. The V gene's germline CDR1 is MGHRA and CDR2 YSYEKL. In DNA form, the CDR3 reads TGCGCCAGCAGCCAAGTTCTTAGGGGTCCGGTGAATGAGCAGTTCTTC. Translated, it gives CASSQVLRGPVNEQFF.

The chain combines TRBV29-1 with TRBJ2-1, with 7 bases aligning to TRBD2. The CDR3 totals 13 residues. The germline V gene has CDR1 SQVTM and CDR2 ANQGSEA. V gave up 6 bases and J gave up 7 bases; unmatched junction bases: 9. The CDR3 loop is CSVWQRELNEQFF. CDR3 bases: TGCAGCGTCTGGCAGCGGGAACTTAATGAGCAGTTCTTC.

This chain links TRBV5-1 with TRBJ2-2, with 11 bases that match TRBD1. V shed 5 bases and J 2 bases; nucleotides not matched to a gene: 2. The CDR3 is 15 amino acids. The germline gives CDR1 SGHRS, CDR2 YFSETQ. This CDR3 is CASRWTGGNTGELFF. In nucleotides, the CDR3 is TGCGCCAGCAGATGGACAGGGGGCAACACCGGGGAGCTGTTTTTT.

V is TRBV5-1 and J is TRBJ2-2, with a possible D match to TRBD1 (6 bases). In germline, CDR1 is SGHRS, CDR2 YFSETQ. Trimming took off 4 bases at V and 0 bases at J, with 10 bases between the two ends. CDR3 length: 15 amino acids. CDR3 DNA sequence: TGCGCCAGCAGCCGGGACACGCCGAACACCGGGGAGCTGTTTTTT. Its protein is CASSRDTPNTGELFF.

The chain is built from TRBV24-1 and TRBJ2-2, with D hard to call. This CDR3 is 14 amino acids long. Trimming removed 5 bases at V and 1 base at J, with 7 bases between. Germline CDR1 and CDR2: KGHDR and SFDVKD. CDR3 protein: CATSGTENTGELFF. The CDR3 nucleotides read TGTGCCACCAGTGGCACAGAGAACACCGGGGAGCTGTTTTTT.

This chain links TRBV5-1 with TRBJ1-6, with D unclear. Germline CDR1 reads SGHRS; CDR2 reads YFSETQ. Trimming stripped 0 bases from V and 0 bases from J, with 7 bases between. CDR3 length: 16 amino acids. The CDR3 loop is CASSLEGSSYNSPLHF. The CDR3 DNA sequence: TGCGCCAGCAGCTTGGAAGGGAGCTCCTATAATTCACCCCTCCACTTT.

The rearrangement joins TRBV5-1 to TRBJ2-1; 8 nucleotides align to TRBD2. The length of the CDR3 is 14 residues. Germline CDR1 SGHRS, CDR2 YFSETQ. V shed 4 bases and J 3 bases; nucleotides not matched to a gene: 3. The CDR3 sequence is CASSISGVYNEQFF. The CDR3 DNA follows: TGCGCCAGCAGCATTAGCGGGGTCTACAATGAGCAGTTCTTC. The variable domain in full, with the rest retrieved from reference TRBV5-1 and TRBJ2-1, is KAGVTQTPRYLIKTRGQQVTLSCSPISGHRSVSWYQQTPGQGLQFLFEYFSETQRNKGNFPGRFSGRQFSNSRSEMNVSTLELGDSALYLCASSISGVYNEQFFGPGTRLTVL.

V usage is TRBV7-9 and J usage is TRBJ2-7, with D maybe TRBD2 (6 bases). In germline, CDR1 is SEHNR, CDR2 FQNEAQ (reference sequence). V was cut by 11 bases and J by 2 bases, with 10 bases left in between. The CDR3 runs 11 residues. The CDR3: CAGEATYEQYF. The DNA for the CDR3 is TGTGCCGGGGAGGCAACCTACGAGCAGTACTTC.